This T cell receptor beta chain was sequenced during a study of beta chain features in type 1 diabetes. Notes on the study in general: Moderate yet significant TCRB CDR3 shortening was seen in Type 1 diabetes patients in all four CD4+ subsets.

Germline CDR1 ENHRY, CDR2 SYGVKD. The CDR3 runs 14 residues. V gave up 8 bases and J gave up 4 bases, with 16 bases separating them. The investigators reverse transcribed all of the isolated RNA, so they sequenced expressed TCRB transcripts. Data came from immunoSEQ multiplex PCR; TCRdb stores just in-frame clones and leaves some out. The table includes about 740,000 clones, around an eighth detected once. Comment on this clone: Its antigen is undetermined.

Sequencing was performed on naive CD4+ T cells from blood. The receptor comes from a man aged 18 to 35 with type 1 diabetes. The chain has TRBV10-3 and TRBJ2-3; D might be TRBD1 (5 bases). The CDR3 spells CAISQGGRADTQYF. The CDR3 bases are TGTGCCATCTCCCAGGGTGGGCGCGCAGATACGCAGTATTTT.